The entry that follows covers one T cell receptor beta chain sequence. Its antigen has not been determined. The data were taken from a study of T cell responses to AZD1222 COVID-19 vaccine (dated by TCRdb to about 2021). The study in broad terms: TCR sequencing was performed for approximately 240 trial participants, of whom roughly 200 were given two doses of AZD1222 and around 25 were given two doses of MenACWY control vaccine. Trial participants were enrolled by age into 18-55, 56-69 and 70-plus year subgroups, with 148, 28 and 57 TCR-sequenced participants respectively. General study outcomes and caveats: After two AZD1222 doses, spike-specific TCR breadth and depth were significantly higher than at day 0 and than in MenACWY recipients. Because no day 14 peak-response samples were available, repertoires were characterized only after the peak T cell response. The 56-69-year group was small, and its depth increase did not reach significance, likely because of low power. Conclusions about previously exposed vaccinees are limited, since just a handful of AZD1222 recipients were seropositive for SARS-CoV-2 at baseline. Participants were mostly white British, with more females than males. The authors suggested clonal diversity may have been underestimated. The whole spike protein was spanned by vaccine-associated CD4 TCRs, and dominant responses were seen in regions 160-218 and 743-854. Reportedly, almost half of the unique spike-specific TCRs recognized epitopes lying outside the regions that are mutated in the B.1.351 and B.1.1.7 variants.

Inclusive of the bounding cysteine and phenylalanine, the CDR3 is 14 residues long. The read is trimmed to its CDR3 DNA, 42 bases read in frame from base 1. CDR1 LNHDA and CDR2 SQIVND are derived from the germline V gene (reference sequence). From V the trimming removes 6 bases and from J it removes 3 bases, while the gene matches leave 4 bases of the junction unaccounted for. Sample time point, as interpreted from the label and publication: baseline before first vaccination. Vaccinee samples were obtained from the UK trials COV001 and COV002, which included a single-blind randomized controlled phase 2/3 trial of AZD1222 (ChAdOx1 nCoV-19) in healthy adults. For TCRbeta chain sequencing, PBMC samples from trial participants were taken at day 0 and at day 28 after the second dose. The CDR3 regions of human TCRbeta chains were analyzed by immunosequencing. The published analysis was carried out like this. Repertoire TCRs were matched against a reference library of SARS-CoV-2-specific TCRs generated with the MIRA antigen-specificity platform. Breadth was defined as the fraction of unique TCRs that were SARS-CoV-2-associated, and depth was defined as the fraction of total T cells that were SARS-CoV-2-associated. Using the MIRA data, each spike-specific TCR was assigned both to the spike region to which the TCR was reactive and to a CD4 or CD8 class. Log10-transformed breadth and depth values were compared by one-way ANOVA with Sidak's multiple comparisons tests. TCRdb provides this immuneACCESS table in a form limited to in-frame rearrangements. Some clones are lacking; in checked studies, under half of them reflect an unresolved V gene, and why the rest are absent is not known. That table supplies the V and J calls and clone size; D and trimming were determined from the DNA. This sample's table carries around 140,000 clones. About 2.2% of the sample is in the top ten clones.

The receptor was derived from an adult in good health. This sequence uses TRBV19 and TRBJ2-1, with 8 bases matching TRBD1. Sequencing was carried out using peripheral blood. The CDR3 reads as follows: CASSGQGGYNEQFF. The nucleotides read TGTGCCAGTAGCGGACAGGGAGGCTACAATGAGCAGTTCTTC.